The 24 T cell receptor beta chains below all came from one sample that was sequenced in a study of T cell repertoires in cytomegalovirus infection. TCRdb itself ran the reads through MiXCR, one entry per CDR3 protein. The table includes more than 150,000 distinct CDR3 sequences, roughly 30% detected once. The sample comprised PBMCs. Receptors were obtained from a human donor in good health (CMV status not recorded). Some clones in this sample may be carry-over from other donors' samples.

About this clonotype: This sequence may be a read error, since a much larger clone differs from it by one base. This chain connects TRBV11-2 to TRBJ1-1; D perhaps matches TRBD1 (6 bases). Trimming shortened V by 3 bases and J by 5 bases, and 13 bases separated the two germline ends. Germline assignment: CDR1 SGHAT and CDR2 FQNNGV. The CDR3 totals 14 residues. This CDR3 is CASSLDQGRTEAFF. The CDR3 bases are TGTGCCAGCAGCTTGGATCAGGGGCGAACTGAAGCTTTCTTT.

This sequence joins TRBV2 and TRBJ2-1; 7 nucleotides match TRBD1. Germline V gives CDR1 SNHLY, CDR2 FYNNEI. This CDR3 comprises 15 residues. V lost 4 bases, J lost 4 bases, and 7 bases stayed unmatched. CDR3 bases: TGTGCCAGCAGTGTGGGACAGAGCCTTTACAATGAGCAGTTCTTC. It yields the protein CASSVGQSLYNEQFF.

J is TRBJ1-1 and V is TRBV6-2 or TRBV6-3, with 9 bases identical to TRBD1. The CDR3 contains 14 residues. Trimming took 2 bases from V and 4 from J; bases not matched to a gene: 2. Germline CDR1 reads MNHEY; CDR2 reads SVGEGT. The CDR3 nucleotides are TGTGCCAGCAGTTACGGGACAGGGCCCACTGAAGCTTTCTTT. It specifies CASSYGTGPTEAFF.

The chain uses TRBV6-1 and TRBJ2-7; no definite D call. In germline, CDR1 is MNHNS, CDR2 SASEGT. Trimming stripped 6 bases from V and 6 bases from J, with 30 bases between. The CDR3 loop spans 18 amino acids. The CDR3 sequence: CASRRGALRTDPNGEQYF. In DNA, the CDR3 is TGTGCCAGCAGGCGAGGCGCCCTAAGGACGGACCCTAATGGCGAGCAGTACTTC.

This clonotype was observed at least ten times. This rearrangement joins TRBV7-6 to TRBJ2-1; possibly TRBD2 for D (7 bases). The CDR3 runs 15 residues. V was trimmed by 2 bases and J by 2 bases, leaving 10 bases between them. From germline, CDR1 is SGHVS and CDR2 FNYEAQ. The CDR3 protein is CASSLRGTTYNEQFF. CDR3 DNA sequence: TGTGCCAGCAGCTTAAGGGGGACTACCTACAATGAGCAGTTCTTC.

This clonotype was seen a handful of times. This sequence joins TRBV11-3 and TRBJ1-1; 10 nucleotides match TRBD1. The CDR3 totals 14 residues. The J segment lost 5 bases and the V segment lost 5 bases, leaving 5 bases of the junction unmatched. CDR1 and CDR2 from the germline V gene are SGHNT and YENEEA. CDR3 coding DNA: TGTGCCAGCAGCCCGGGGACAGGGGTGACTGAAGCTTTCTTT. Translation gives CASSPGTGVTEAFF.

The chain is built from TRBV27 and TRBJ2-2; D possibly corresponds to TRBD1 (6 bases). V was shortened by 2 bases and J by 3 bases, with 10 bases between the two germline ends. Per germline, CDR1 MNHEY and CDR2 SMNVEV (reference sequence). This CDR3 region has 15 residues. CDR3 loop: CASSLQGTDTGELFF. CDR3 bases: TGTGCCAGCAGTTTACAGGGGACGGACACCGGGGAGCTGTTTTTT.

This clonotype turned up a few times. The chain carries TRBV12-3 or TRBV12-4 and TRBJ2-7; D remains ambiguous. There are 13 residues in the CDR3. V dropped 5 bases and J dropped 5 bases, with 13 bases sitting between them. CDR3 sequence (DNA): TGTGCCAGCAGTCTATCAGCAGGAAACGAGCAGTACTTC. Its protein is CASSLSAGNEQYF.

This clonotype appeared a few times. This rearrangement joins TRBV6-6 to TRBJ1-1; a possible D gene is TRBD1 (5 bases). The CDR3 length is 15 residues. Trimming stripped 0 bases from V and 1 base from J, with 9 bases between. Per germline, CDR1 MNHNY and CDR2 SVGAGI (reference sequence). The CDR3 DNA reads TGTGCCAGCAGTTACTCGTGGCAGGGGAACACTGAAGCTTTCTTT. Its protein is CASSYSWQGNTEAFF.

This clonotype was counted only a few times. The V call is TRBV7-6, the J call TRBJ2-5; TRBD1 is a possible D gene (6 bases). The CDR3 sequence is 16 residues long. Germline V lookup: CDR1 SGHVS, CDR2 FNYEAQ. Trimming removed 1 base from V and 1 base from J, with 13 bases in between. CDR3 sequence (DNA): TGTGCCAGCAGCTTAGGAAGGGGGAGAGGCCAAGAGACCCAGTACTTC. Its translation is CASSLGRGRGQETQYF.

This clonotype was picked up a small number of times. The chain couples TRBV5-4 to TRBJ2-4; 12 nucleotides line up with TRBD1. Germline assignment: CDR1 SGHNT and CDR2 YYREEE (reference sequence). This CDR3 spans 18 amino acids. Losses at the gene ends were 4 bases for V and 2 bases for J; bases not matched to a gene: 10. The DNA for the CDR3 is TGTGCCAGCAGCCCAAGGGGACAGGGGGCTGTGACCAAAAACATTCAGTACTTC. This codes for CASSPRGQGAVTKNIQYF.

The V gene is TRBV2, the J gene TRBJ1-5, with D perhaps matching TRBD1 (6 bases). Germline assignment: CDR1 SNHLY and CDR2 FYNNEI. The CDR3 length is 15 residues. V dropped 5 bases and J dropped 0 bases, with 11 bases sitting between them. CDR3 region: CASSPQGNSNQPQHF. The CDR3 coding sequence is TGTGCCAGCAGTCCTCAGGGGAATAGCAATCAGCCCCAGCATTTT.

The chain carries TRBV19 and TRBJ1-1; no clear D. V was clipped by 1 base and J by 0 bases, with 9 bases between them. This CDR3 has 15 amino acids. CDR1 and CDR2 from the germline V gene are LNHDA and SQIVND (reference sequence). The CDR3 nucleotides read TGTGCCAGTAGTATAGTTGGCCGCTTGAACACTGAAGCTTTCTTT. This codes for CASSIVGRLNTEAFF.

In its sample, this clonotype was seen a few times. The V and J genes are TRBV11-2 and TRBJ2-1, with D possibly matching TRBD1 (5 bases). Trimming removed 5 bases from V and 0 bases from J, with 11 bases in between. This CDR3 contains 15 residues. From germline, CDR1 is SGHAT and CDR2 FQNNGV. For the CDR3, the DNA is TGTGCCAGCAGCAAAAGGGGAAGCTCCTACAATGAGCAGTTCTTC. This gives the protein CASSKRGSSYNEQFF.

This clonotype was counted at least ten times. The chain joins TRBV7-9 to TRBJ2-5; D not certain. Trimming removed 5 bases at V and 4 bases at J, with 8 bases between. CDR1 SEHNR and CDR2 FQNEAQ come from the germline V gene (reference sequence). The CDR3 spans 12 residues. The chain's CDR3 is CASSDWRETQYF. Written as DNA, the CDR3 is TGTGCCAGCAGCGACTGGAGAGAGACCCAGTACTTC.

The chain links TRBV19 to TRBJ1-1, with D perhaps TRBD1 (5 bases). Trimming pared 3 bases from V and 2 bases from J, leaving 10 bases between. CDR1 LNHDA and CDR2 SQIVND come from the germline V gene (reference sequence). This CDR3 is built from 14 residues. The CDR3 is CASSIRQSNTEAFF. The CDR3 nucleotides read TGTGCCAGTAGTATCCGACAGAGTAACACTGAAGCTTTCTTT.

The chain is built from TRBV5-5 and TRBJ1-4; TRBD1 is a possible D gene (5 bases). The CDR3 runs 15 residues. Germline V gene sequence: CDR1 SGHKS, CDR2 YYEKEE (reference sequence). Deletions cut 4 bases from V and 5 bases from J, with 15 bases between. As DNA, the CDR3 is TGTGCCAGCAGCCTTCCGGGCGCAGGGAATGAAAAACTGTTTTTT. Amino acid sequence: CASSLPGAGNEKLFF.

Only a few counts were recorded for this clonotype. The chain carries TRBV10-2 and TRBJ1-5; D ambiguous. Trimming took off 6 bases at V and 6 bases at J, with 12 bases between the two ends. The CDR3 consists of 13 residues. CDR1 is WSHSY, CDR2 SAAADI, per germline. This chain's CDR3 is CASSVIVGQPQHF. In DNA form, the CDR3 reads TGCGCCAGCAGCGTTATTGTGGGTCAGCCCCAGCATTTT.

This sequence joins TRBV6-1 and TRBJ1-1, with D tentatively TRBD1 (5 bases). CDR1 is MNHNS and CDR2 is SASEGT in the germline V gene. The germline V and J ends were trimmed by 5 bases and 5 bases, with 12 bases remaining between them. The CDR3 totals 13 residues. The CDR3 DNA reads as TGTGCCAGCAGTAAAGGGACCCAGACTGAAGCTTTCTTT. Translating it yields CASSKGTQTEAFF.

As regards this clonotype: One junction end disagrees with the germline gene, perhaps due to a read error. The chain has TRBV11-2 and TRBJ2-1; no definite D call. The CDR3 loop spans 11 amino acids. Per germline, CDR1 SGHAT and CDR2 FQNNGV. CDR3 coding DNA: TGTGCCGGCAGCTCCCGCGGTGAGCAGTTCTTC. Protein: CAGSSRGEQFF.

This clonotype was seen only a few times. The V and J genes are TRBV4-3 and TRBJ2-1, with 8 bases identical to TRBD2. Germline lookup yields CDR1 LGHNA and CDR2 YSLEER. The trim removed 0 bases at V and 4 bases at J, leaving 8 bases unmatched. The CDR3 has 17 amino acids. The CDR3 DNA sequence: TGCGCCAGCAGCCAAGAAAGTGGAGCGGGGGCGTACAATGAGCAGTTCTTC. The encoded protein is CASSQESGAGAYNEQFF.

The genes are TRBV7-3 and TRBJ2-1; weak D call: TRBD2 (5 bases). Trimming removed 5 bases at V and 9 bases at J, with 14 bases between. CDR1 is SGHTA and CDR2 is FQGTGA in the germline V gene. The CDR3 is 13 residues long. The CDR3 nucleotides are TGTGCCAGCAGCCCCGCTCTAAGCGGTGAGCAGTTCTTC. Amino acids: CASSPALSGEQFF. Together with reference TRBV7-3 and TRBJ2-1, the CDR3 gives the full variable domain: GAGVSQTPSNKVTEKGKYVELRCDPISGHTALYWYRQSLGQGPEFLIYFQGTGAADDSGLPNDRFFAVRPEGSVSTLKIQRTERGDSAVYLCASSPALSGEQFFGPGTRLTVL.

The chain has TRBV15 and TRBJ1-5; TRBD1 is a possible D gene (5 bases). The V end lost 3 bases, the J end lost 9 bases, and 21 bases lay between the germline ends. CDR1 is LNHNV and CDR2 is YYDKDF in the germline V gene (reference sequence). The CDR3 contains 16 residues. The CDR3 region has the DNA TGTGCCACCAGCAGTCCCGTCGGGGCCCGCGAAGGGCCCCAGCATTTT. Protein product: CATSSPVGAREGPQHF.

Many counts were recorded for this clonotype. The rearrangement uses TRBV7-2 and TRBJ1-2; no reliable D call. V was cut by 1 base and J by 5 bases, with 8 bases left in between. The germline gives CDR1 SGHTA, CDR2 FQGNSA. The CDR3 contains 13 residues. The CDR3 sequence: CASSLGGGYGYTF. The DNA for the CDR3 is TGTGCCAGCAGCTTAGGAGGCGGGTATGGCTACACCTTC. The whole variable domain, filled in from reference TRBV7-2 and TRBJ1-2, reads GAGVSQSPSNKVTEKGKDVELRCDPISGHTALYWYRQSLGQGLEFLIYFQGNSAPDKSGLPSDRFSAERTGGSVSTLTIQRTQQEDSAVYLCASSLGGGYGYTFGSGTRLTVV.